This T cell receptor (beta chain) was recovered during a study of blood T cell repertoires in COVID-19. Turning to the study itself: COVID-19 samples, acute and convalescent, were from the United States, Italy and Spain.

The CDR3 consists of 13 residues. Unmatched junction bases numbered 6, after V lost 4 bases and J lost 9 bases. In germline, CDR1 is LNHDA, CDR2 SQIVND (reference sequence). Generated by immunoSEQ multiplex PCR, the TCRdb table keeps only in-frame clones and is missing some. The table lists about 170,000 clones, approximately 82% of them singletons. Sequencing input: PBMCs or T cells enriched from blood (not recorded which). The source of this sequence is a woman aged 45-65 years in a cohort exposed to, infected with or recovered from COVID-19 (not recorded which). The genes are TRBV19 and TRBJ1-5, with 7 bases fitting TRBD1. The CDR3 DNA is TGTGCCAGTAGTACAACAGGGGACGGGCCCCAGCATTTT. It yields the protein CASSTTGDGPQHF.